These T cell receptor beta chains were read from a single sample in a study of blood T cell repertoires in COVID-19. This table comes from immunoSEQ multiplex PCR, and its TCRdb copy is limited to in-frame clones, with some not included. The table shows about 120,000 clones, with 87% occurring only once. The sequencing input was peripheral blood. These receptors all come from a woman aged 45-60 years with acute or convalescent COVID-19. Each CDR3 is given with its conserved first and last residue. D genes are given only for firm matches. Clone size is given for some rows only: seen once, a few or many times, or a class if the clone is expanded.

CASSQDWGGTTDTQYF TGTGCCAGCAGCCAAGATTGGGGCGGGACCACAGATACGCAGTATTTT - TRBV3-1/TRBV3-2 - TRBJ2-3
CASSLWTSGDEQYF TGTGCCAGCAGCCTCTGGACTAGCGGGGACGAGCAGTACTTC - TRBV7-8 TRBD2 TRBJ2-7
CASGYRQGRPMNTEAFF TGTGCTAGTGGTTACCGACAGGGTCGGCCGATGAACACTGAAGCTTTCTTT - TRBV12-5 TRBD1 TRBJ1-1
CASSFSGSSYEQYF TGTGCCAGCAGCTTTTCCGGGTCCTCCTACGAGCAGTACTTC - TRBV5-4 - TRBJ2-7
CAWSTLGGNYEKLFF TGTGCCTGGAGCACCCTAGGGGGTAATTACGAAAAACTGTTTTTT - TRBV30 - TRBJ1-4
CASRQGHGNNYGYTF TGTGCCAGCCGCCAGGGCCACGGCAATAACTATGGCTACACCTTC - TRBV6-5 - TRBJ1-2
CSAGTGGGYGYTF TGCAGCGCCGGGACAGGGGGCGGGTATGGCTACACCTTC - TRBV29-1 TRBD1 TRBJ1-2
CASIGQGINYGYTF TGTGCCAGCATCGGACAGGGCATTAACTATGGCTACACCTTC - TRBV13 TRBD1 TRBJ1-2
CASSSQGRGEKLFF TGCGCCAGCAGCTCCCAGGGCAGGGGGGAAAAACTGTTTTTT - TRBV5-1 TRBD1 TRBJ1-4
CASSYQATPYEQYF TGTGCCAGCAGTTATCAGGCAACCCCCTACGAGCAGTACTTC - TRBV6-9 - TRBJ2-7
CASSPQEDEQFF TGCGCCAGCAGCCCCCAGGAGGATGAGCAGTTCTTC - TRBV4-1 - TRBJ2-1
CASGSGQSDYEQYF TGTGCTAGTGGTTCGGGACAGTCTGACTACGAGCAGTACTTC - TRBV12-5 TRBD1 TRBJ2-7
CASSLMDRGGYTF TGCGCCAGCAGCTTAATGGACAGGGGTGGCTACACCTTC - TRBV5-1 TRBD1 TRBJ1-2
CASSQLPGGPRYGYTF TGTGCCAGCAGCCAACTTCCAGGTGGCCCTCGCTATGGCTACACCTTC - TRBV14 - TRBJ1-2
CASSSDSYEQYF TGCGCCAGCAGCTCAGATTCCTACGAGCAGTACTTC - TRBV5-1 - TRBJ2-7
CASSGQGNYGYTF TGTGCCAGCAGCGGACAGGGTAACTATGGCTACACCTTC - TRBV12-3/TRBV12-4 TRBD1 TRBJ1-2
CASSEEPRQANSNQPQHF TGTGCCAGCAGTGAAGAGCCCCGACAGGCCAATAGCAATCAGCCCCAGCATTTT - TRBV6-1 - TRBJ1-5
CASSLSGSRYQETQYF TGTGCCAGCAGCTTATCGGGGTCCCGGTACCAAGAGACCCAGTACTTC - TRBV7-2 - TRBJ2-5
CAVNRASGNTIYF TGTGCCGTCAACAGGGCGTCTGGAAACACCATATATTTT - TRBV10-3 - TRBJ1-3
CASSPGTSGSQETQYF TGTGCCAGCAGCCCGGGGACTAGCGGAAGTCAAGAGACCCAGTACTTC - TRBV11-2 TRBD2 TRBJ2-5
CASSLRGTGETNEKLFF TGTGCCAGCAGTTTACGGGGGACAGGGGAAACTAATGAAAAACTGTTTTTT - TRBV27 TRBD1 TRBJ1-4
CASSFVRGGLREKLFF TGTGCCAGCAGCTTTGTCCGGGGGGGGCTCAGGGAAAAACTGTTTTTT - TRBV11-2 - TRBJ1-4
CASSWGGHSTNYGYTF TGTGCCAGCAGTTGGGGTGGACATTCAACTAACTATGGCTACACCTTC - TRBV6-6 - TRBJ1-2
CASGQGEYGYTF TGTGCCAGCGGACAGGGAGAATATGGCTACACCTTC few TRBV2 TRBD1 TRBJ1-2
CASTGGNNEQFF TGTGCCAGCACTGGAGGGAACAATGAGCAGTTCTTC - TRBV9 - TRBJ2-1
CASSLTGGYGYTF TGTGCCAGCAGTTTAACAGGGGGGTATGGCTACACCTTC - TRBV27 TRBD1 TRBJ1-2
CASSATNRGRGQPQHF TGTGCCAGTAGTGCAACGAACAGGGGGCGAGGTCAGCCCCAGCATTTT - TRBV19 TRBD1 TRBJ1-5
CATSSLDSSSYNEQFF TGTGCCACCAGCAGCCTAGATTCGAGCTCCTACAATGAGCAGTTCTTC - TRBV15 - TRBJ2-1
CAISESRFWLSDTQYF TGTGCCATCAGTGAGTCGCGGTTTTGGTTGTCAGATACGCAGTATTTT - TRBV10-3 - TRBJ2-3
CASRGGTGRNEKLFF TGTGCCAGCAGGGGGGGGACAGGGAGGAATGAAAAACTGTTTTTT - TRBV6-5 TRBD1 TRBJ1-4
CASSLTGGNQPQHF TGCGCCAGCAGCTTAACAGGTGGCAATCAGCCCCAGCATTTT - TRBV5-1 - TRBJ1-5
CASSYSDRGLGDIQYF TGTGCCAGCAGTTACTCCGACAGGGGGCTTGGGGACATTCAGTACTTC - TRBV6-5 TRBD1 TRBJ2-4
CATGADFQRGYTF TGTGCCACCGGAGCTGACTTCCAGCGTGGCTACACCTTC once TRBV6-5 - TRBJ1-2
CASSLDFGGSSYEQYF TGTGCCAGCAGCTTAGATTTTGGAGGCAGTTCCTACGAGCAGTACTTC - TRBV11-3 - TRBJ2-7
CASIPRTSGSYEQYF TGTGCCAGCATCCCCAGGACTAGCGGGAGCTACGAGCAGTACTTC few TRBV6-2/TRBV6-3 TRBD2 TRBJ2-7
CASSLEGAGNYGYTF TGCGCCAGCAGCTTGGAGGGGGCAGGGAACTATGGCTACACCTTC - TRBV5-1 TRBD1 TRBJ1-2
CASRRQGEMGTGELFF TGTGCCAGTAGGAGACAGGGCGAGATGGGGACCGGGGAGCTGTTTTTT - TRBV19 TRBD1 TRBJ2-2
CASSPKGLAGDSSSYNEQFF TGTGCCAGCTCACCAAAGGGACTAGCGGGGGACTCGAGCTCCTACAATGAGCAGTTCTTC - TRBV18 TRBD2 TRBJ2-1
CASSKVEAGGPMWCEQYF TGTGCCAGCAGCAAAGTGGAAGCGGGAGGGCCGATGTGGTGCGAGCAGTACTTC - TRBV21-1 - TRBJ2-7
CASSETGGETQYF TGCGCCAGCAGTGAGACAGGGGGGGAGACCCAGTACTTC - TRBV10-2 TRBD1 TRBJ2-5
CSVRSGTLYQETQYF TGCAGCGTTCGGAGCGGGACCTTATACCAAGAGACCCAGTACTTC - TRBV29-1 TRBD2 TRBJ2-5
CASSFDSYTEAFF TGTGCCAGCAGCTTTGACAGTTACACTGAAGCTTTCTTT - TRBV7-8 - TRBJ1-1
CASRSVLNTEAFF TGTGCCAGCAGGTCAGTGTTGAACACTGAAGCTTTCTTT - TRBV6-5 - TRBJ1-1
CASRTGTGGNEQFF TGTGCCAGCAGGACCGGGACAGGGGGCAATGAGCAGTTCTTC - TRBV11-2 TRBD1 TRBJ2-1
CASSIVVSGANVLTF TGTGCCAGTAGTATTGTAGTTTCTGGGGCCAACGTCCTGACTTTC - TRBV19 - TRBJ2-6
CSVARTSGTYNEQFF TGCAGCGTGGCCCGGACTAGCGGTACCTACAATGAGCAGTTCTTC - TRBV29-1 TRBD2 TRBJ2-1
CASTPPGTDTQYF TGTGCCAGCACCCCCCCAGGCACAGATACGCAGTATTTT - TRBV6-5 - TRBJ2-3
CASSFVDYTQYF TGTGCCAGCAGCTTTGTCGACTATACGCAGTATTTT - TRBV7-2 - TRBJ2-3
CASSLAVSSGNTIYF TGTGCCAGCAGCTTGGCGGTGAGCTCTGGAAACACCATATATTTT - TRBV11-3 - TRBJ1-3
CASSRGGSNYGYTF TGTGCCAGCTCACGCGGGGGCAGTAACTATGGCTACACCTTC once TRBV18 - TRBJ1-2